What follows are 7 T cell receptor beta chains derived from one specimen sequenced in a study of CD8 T cells in ankylosing spondylitis. Study-wide results and limits: Seemingly distinctive of ankylosing spondylitis blood was a TCR beta motif formed by eight highly homologous variants.

These receptors are not linked to any known antigen. MiXCR, run by TCRdb on the 5' RACE reads, gives a single entry per CDR3 protein. The data show some 800,000 distinct CDR3 sequences, about 10% seen once. The sequenced material came from blood, either unsorted or a sorted T cell fraction (not recorded which). The receptors shown here come from a male donor with ankylosing spondylitis.

In its sample, this clonotype was seen many times. The V and J genes are TRBV7-6 and TRBJ1-1; D gene ambiguous. Trimming stripped 5 bases from V and 1 base from J, with 8 bases between. Germline V gene data show CDR1 as SGHVS and CDR2 as FNYEAQ. CDR3 length: 13 residues. Here the CDR3 DNA reads TGTGCCAGCAGCCCCGCTTGGAACACTGAAGCTTTCTTT. As protein: CASSPAWNTEAFF.

This clonotype occurred many times. This sequence joins TRBV20-1 and TRBJ2-3; D gene unclear. Germline CDR1 reads DFQATT; CDR2 reads SNEGSKA (reference sequence). V lost 7 bases and J lost 4, with 12 bases in between. The CDR3 runs to 12 residues. CDR3 sequence: CSVRMLADTQYF. DNA for the CDR3: TGCAGTGTTCGTATGCTGGCAGATACGCAGTATTTT.

The chain is built from TRBV4-3 and TRBJ2-7; D gene ambiguous. CDR3 length equals 14 residues. Trimming left V 0 bases short and J 3 bases short, with 9 bases between. CDR1 and CDR2 from the germline V gene are LGHNA and YSLEER. In DNA form, the CDR3 reads TGCGCCAGCAGCCAAGAGGCGCAGTTCTACGAGCAGTACTTC. Translating it yields CASSQEAQFYEQYF.

The V and J genes are TRBV2 and TRBJ2-3, with 9 nucleotides matching TRBD2. V was clipped by 4 bases and J by 2 bases; unmatched bases: 7. Germline loops: CDR1 SNHLY, CDR2 FYNNEI. This CDR3 region has 16 residues. CDR3 sequence reads: CASSGASGALTDTQYF. The CDR3 bases are TGTGCCAGCAGTGGGGCTAGCGGGGCCCTCACAGATACGCAGTATTTT.

In this sample, this clonotype turned up many times. The chain joins TRBV20-1 to TRBJ1-1; no clear D gene. Germline V gives CDR1 DFQATT, CDR2 SNEGSKA (reference sequence). The CDR3 loop spans 11 amino acids. V shed 5 bases and J shed 1 base, with 5 bases lying between them. The chain's CDR3 is CSAPSNTEAFF. The CDR3 nucleotides read TGCAGTGCTCCCTCGAACACTGAAGCTTTCTTT.

This clonotype has a count of ten or more. As DNA, the CDR3 is TGTGCCAGCTCACCACCGGGACAGAGAGAGACCCAGTACTTC. It codes for CASSPPGQRETQYF. The chain has TRBV18 and TRBJ2-5; 7 bases agree with TRBD1. CDR3 length equals 14 residues. Losses at the gene ends were 0 bases for V and 4 bases for J; bases not matched to a gene: 2. CDR1 KGHSH and CDR2 LQKENI come from the germline V gene.

At least ten counts were recorded for this clonotype. The rearrangement uses TRBV5-1 and TRBJ2-3, with 11 positions matching TRBD2. CDR3 size: 15 residues. Trimming cost V 1 base and J 7 bases; bases outside gene matches: 5. From germline, CDR1 is SGHRS and CDR2 YFSETQ. Here the CDR3 reads CASSLSTSGVHTQYF. In DNA, the CDR3 is TGCGCCAGCAGCTTGTCGACTAGCGGGGTTCATACGCAGTATTTT.